This T cell receptor beta chain is drawn from a study of cytomegalovirus exposure and HLA in healthy donors. General study results and limits: Analyzed later, most CMV-associated TCR beta chains appeared HLA-restricted. Common viral pathogens were later found to be apparently linked to several of the most significant clusters.

V gave up 3 bases and J gave up 5 bases; unmatched junction bases: 9. Per germline, CDR1 MGHRA and CDR2 YSYEKL. The CDR3 is made up of 16 amino acids. The PCR used 60 Vbeta and 13 Jbeta primers. Libraries were prepared by immunoSEQ multiplex PCR; TCRdb keeps only in-frame clonotypes and omits some of them. This table holds 95,000 to 110,000 clones, approximately 79% found once. The table lists this clone with a few counts. The antigen is undetermined. Material: PBMCs. The chain recombines TRBV4-1 with TRBJ1-4, with 7 bases that match TRBD1. The source is a woman in her thirties or forties in good health and CMV-seropositive. The CDR3 DNA sequence: TGCGCCAGCAGCCACGACCCGGGACAGAGAAATGAAAAACTGTTTTTT. Residues: CASSHDPGQRNEKLFF.